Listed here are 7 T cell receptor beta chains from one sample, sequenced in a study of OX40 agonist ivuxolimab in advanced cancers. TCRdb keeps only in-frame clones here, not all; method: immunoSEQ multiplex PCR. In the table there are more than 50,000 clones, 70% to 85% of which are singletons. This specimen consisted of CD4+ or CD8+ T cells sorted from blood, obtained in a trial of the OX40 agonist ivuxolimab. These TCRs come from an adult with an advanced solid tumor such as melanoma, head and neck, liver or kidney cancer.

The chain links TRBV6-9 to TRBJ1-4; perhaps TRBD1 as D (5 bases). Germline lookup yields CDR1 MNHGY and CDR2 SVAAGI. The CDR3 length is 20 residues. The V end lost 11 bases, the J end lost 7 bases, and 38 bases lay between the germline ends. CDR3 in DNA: TGTGCCCAATCCCAGCAGTTATGTATATGGGGCGCCGGGGGTGGTGAAAAACTGTTTTTT. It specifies CAQSQQLCIWGAGGGEKLFF.

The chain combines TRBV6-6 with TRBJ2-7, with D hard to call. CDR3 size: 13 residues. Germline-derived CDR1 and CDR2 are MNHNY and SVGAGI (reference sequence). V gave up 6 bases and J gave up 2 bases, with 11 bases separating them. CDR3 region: CASSLDRAYEQYF. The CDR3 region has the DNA TGTGCCAGCAGCCTCGACCGTGCCTACGAGCAGTACTTC.

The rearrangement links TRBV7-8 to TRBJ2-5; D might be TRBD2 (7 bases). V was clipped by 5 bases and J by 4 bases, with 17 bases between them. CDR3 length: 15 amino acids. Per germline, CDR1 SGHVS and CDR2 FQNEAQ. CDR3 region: CASSPSTGGGETQYF. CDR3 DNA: TGTGCCAGCAGCCCCTCCACGGGGGGCGGAGAGACCCAGTACTTC.

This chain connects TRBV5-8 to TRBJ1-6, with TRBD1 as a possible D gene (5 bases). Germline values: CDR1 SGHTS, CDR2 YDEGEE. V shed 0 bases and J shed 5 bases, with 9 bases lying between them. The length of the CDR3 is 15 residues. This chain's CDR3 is CASSLDWGDNSPLHF. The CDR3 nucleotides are TGTGCCAGCAGCTTGGATTGGGGGGATAATTCACCCCTCCACTTT.

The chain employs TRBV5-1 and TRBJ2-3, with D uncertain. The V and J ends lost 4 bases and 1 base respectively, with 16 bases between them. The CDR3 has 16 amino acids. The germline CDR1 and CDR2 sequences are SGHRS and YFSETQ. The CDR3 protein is CASSPGRLGRTDTQYF. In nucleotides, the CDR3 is TGCGCCAGCAGCCCCGGGCGGTTGGGCCGCACAGATACGCAGTATTTT.

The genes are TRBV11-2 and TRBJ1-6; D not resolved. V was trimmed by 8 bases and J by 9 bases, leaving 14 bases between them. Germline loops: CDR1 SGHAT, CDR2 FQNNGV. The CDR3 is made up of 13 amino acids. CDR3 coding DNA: TGTGCCAGCGGTAGGAGTGTCGGTTCACCCCTCCACTTT. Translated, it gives CASGRSVGSPLHF.

CDR3 bases: TGTGCCAGCAGCGCCTCGGGACAGGGGGCAACAGATACGCAGTATTTT. Residues: CASSASGQGATDTQYF. The chain has TRBV11-2 and TRBJ2-3, with TRBD1 identical over 12 bases. V lost 5 bases, J lost 3 bases, and 6 bases stayed unmatched. This CDR3 contains 16 residues. Germline V lookup: CDR1 SGHAT, CDR2 FQNNGV. The full variable domain, its missing parts supplied by reference TRBV11-2 and TRBJ2-3, is EAGVAQSPRYKIIEKRQSVAFWCNPISGHATLYWYQQILGQGPKLLIQFQNNGVVDDSQLPKDRFSAERLKGVDSTLKIQPAKLEDSAVYLCASSASGQGATDTQYFGPGTRLTVL.